These 17 T cell receptor beta chains were sequenced from one sample in a study of post-analysis software for immune sequencing data. Their antigens are not known. The authors incorporated unique molecular identifiers into the TCR beta cDNA libraries. Using its own MiXCR run on the PCR reads, TCRdb lists one record per CDR3 protein. The data show about 500,000 distinct CDR3 sequences, approximately 46% seen once. Points from the study as a whole: Patients used roughly five TRBV segments, including TRBV5-6, TRBV5-1 and TRBV20-1, more often than controls.

The specimen sequenced was blood. These receptors came from a girl aged 10 to 17 with multiple sclerosis.

This clonotype was seen a handful of times. The chain recombines TRBV2 with TRBJ2-3, with D hard to call. Germline V gene lookup returns CDR1 SNHLY and CDR2 FYNNEI. The CDR3 contains 15 residues. The germline V and J ends were trimmed by 4 bases and 5 bases, with 16 bases remaining between them. CDR3 DNA sequence: TGTGCCAGCAGTGGTTTCCGGACGAGTGGAGATACGCAGTATTTT. Translating gives CASSGFRTSGDTQYF.

The gene calls are TRBV6-2 or TRBV6-3 and TRBJ1-5; no firm D call. The germline V gene has CDR1 MNHEY and CDR2 SVGEGT. V was cut by 0 bases and J by 5 bases, with 8 bases left in between. CDR3 length equals 14 residues. The CDR3 DNA is TGTGCCAGCAGTTACTCGGGAGAGGATCAGCCCCAGCATTTT. Translated, it gives CASSYSGEDQPQHF.

In its sample, this clonotype was seen a few times. The rearrangement uses TRBV9 and TRBJ2-7; TRBD2 matches at 7 bases. Losses at the gene ends were 5 bases for V and 4 bases for J; bases not matched to a gene: 12. Per germline, CDR1 SGDLS and CDR2 YYNGEE. The CDR3 covers 15 residues. For the CDR3, the DNA is TGTGCCAGCAGTCCGACTGGCGGGAGTTCTTACGAGCAGTACTTC. It yields the protein CASSPTGGSSYEQYF.

This chain links TRBV20-1 with TRBJ2-7; 9 nucleotides agree with TRBD1. J was trimmed by 4 bases and V by 0 bases; bases with no gene match: 7. CDR1 is DFQATT and CDR2 is SNEGSKA in the germline V gene (reference sequence). The CDR3 loop spans 15 amino acids. The CDR3 reads CSARDPRDRVYEQYF. DNA for the CDR3: TGCAGTGCTAGAGATCCACGGGACAGGGTTTACGAGCAGTACTTC.

The chain joins TRBV12-3 or TRBV12-4 to TRBJ2-1, with 9 nucleotides matching TRBD2. The trim removed 5 bases at V and 7 bases at J, leaving 6 bases unmatched. The CDR3 has 14 amino acids. CDR3: CASSTAGGLNEQFF. The CDR3 nucleotides are TGTGCCAGCAGTACAGCGGGAGGCTTGAATGAGCAGTTCTTC.

The sample holds a few counts of this clonotype. This chain joins TRBV5-1 and TRBJ1-4; maybe TRBD1 (6 bases). CDR1 and CDR2 from the germline V gene are SGHRS and YFSETQ. V shed 4 bases and J shed 8 bases, with 18 bases lying between them. This CDR3 contains 15 residues. The CDR3 spells CASSPGMRGEEKLFF. DNA of the CDR3: TGCGCCAGCAGCCCCGGGATGAGGGGGGAGGAAAAACTGTTTTTT.

This clonotype was counted a single time. The chain employs TRBV2 and TRBJ2-3; tentatively, D is TRBD2 (6 bases). Germline V gives CDR1 SNHLY, CDR2 FYNNEI. V was clipped by 7 bases and J by 2 bases, with 10 bases between them. The CDR3 sequence is 13 residues long. This chain's CDR3 is CASTRDFTDTQYF. The CDR3 nucleotides read TGTGCCAGCACACGGGACTTCACAGATACGCAGTATTTT.

The chain employs TRBV20-1 and TRBJ1-2, with D possibly being TRBD1 (6 bases). The germline gives CDR1 DFQATT, CDR2 SNEGSKA (reference sequence). The V and J ends lost 6 bases and 4 bases respectively, with 12 bases between them. The CDR3 runs 12 residues. The CDR3: CSAQGRVYGYTF. The CDR3 nucleotides read TGCAGTGCCCAGGGGAGGGTCTATGGCTACACCTTC.

The chain employs TRBV5-1 and TRBJ2-1; 8 bases agree with TRBD2. J was trimmed by 9 bases and V by 0 bases; bases with no gene match: 8. The CDR3 contains 15 residues. Looked up from germline, CDR1 is SGHRS and CDR2 is YFSETQ. The CDR3 DNA sequence: TGCGCCAGCAGCTTGGGAACAGCGGGAGAGTCTGAGCAGTTCTTC. This gives the protein CASSLGTAGESEQFF.

Only one count was recorded for this clonotype. The chain joins TRBV2 to TRBJ2-5, with a possible D match to TRBD2 (7 bases). The CDR3 consists of 14 residues. CDR1 and CDR2 (germline): SNHLY, FYNNEI. The ends were cut back, 7 bases at V and 2 bases at J, with 14 bases in the middle. The CDR3 sequence is CASIGGRGQETQYF. CDR3 nucleotides: TGTGCCAGCATCGGGGGGCGCGGACAAGAGACCCAGTACTTC.

V and J are TRBV10-3 and TRBJ1-2, with D maybe TRBD1 (6 bases). The CDR3 is 14 residues long. Trimming removed 7 bases from V and 2 bases from J, with 14 bases in between. Germline V lookup: CDR1 ENHRY, CDR2 SYGVKD. The CDR3 bases are TGTGCCATCAACGAAGGGCAGGGGAACTATGGCTACACCTTC. Translating it yields CAINEGQGNYGYTF.

Only a few counts were recorded for this clonotype. This chain connects TRBV10-3 to TRBJ2-3; TRBD2 matches at 8 bases. The V gene's germline CDR1 is ENHRY and CDR2 SYGVKD. V trimming: 2 bases; J trimming: 2 bases; junction bases outside the gene matches: 3. There are 15 residues in the CDR3. The CDR3 spells CAISEPGLATDTQYF. CDR3 DNA: TGTGCCATCAGTGAGCCCGGACTAGCCACAGATACGCAGTATTTT.

The sample holds a few counts of this clonotype. The V and J genes are TRBV11-2 and TRBJ2-4; no clear D. V was trimmed by 5 bases and J by 7 bases, leaving 12 bases between them. The length of the CDR3 is 13 residues. Germline V gene lookup returns CDR1 SGHAT and CDR2 FQNNGV. The CDR3 sequence is CASSPFGRNIQYF. The CDR3 bases are TGTGCCAGCAGCCCCTTTGGAAGGAACATTCAGTACTTC.

This clonotype was counted only a few times. The chain couples TRBV29-1 to TRBJ1-1; TRBD1 is a possible D gene (5 bases). The CDR3 is made up of 15 amino acids. V dropped 4 bases and J dropped 0 bases, with 15 bases sitting between them. Germline-derived CDR1 and CDR2 are SQVTM and ANQGSEA. The CDR3 spells CSVVRDWGMNTEAFF. The CDR3 DNA follows: TGCAGCGTTGTACGGGATTGGGGCATGAACACTGAAGCTTTCTTT.

The gene calls are TRBV7-3 and TRBJ2-7; 8 bases match TRBD1. The CDR3 loop spans 17 amino acids. Looked up from germline, CDR1 is SGHTA and CDR2 is FQGTGA. V lost 10 bases and J lost 8; bases outside the gene matches: 25. The CDR3, as DNA: TGTGCCAATCAGGGGGCGCGTTTGGACGGGAGCTCGGACAAGCAGTACTTC. This gives the protein CANQGARLDGSSDKQYF.

The chain has TRBV12-3 or TRBV12-4 and TRBJ2-1; D gene uncertain. Near its end, the DNA agrees better with TRBJ2-7, so the J call may be wrong. CDR3 length equals 12 residues. The CDR3 loop is CASSFSVNEQYF. CDR3 sequence (DNA): TGTGCCAGCAGTTTTTCGGTAAATGAGCAGTACTTC.

The chain carries TRBV5-5 and TRBJ2-1; D not certain. This CDR3 is 14 amino acids long. The germline V gene has CDR1 SGHKS and CDR2 YYEKEE (reference sequence). V lost 0 bases to trimming and J lost 5 bases, with 9 bases between them. CDR3 sequence reads: CASSLVVGNNEQFF. The CDR3 nucleotides read TGTGCCAGCAGCTTGGTTGTGGGCAACAATGAGCAGTTCTTC.